This T cell receptor beta chain is from a study of post-analysis software for immune sequencing data. General observations from the study: About five TRBV segments, including TRBV5-6, TRBV5-1 and TRBV20-1, were more frequent in patients than controls.

The sample holds many counts of this clonotype. Antigen unknown. Sequencing libraries made from TCR beta cDNA carried unique molecular identifiers. TCRdb re-derived calls from the PCR reads in MiXCR, one entry per CDR3 protein. The repertoire has roughly 540,000 distinct CDR3 sequences, around a third of them found once; the top ten carry approximately 6%. The CDR3 covers 14 residues. Germline trimming cut 3 bases from V and 1 base from J; bases unmatched to any gene: 2. This receptor was taken from a girl aged 2 to 17 with multiple sclerosis. The chain is built from TRBV12-3 or TRBV12-4 and TRBJ2-7, with 8 positions matching TRBD2. Sequenced sample: blood. The CDR3 DNA is TGTGCCAGCAGTTTGAGCGGGGGTTCCTACGAGCAGTACTTC. Encoded protein: CASSLSGGSYEQYF.